These T cell receptor beta chains were read from a single sample in a study of blood T cell repertoires in COVID-19. Here immunoSEQ multiplex PCR was the method, and the copy in TCRdb shows in-frame clones only, minus some. Of some 280,000 clones in the sample, around nine tenths were seen once. The sample was peripheral blood. Receptor source: a woman in her forties who had recovered from COVID-19. CDR3s include the opening cysteine and the closing phenylalanine or tryptophan. The D gene is left open where the match is weak. For some rows the clone size is stated as once, few or many, or as a class when expanded; others skip it.

TRBD1	TRBJ2-3	NA	TRBV5-1	CASSPTGVADTQYF	TGCGCCAGCAGTCCGACAGGGGTCGCAGATACGCAGTATTTT
TRBD1	TRBJ2-3	NA	TRBV6-5	CASRNRGVTDTQYF	TGTGCCAGCCGGAACAGGGGGGTCACAGATACGCAGTATTTT
TRBD1	TRBJ1-3	NA	TRBV20-1	CSASQIPGQGFAGNTIYF	TGCAGTGCTAGTCAGATCCCGGGACAGGGCTTTGCTGGAAACACCATATATTTT
NA	TRBJ1-5	NA	TRBV19	CASSIMLPDSNNQPQHF	TGTGCCAGTAGTATTATGCTCCCCGACAGCAACAATCAGCCCCAGCATTTT
TRBD2	TRBJ2-1	NA	TRBV5-6	CASSLDLAGGRGNEQFF	TGTGCCAGCAGCTTGGATCTAGCGGGAGGGCGGGGAAATGAGCAGTTCTTC
TRBD1	TRBJ2-2	NA	TRBV24-1	CATSDATGSKAGELFF	TGTGCCACCAGTGACGCGACAGGGTCAAAGGCCGGGGAGCTGTTTTTT
NA	TRBJ2-3	once	TRBV27	CASSSNRVGLDTQYF	TGTGCCAGCAGTTCAAACAGGGTAGGGTTAGATACGCAGTATTTT
TRBD2	TRBJ2-1	NA	TRBV5-4	CASSLTPMGEGGDEQFF	TGTGCCAGCAGCTTGACCCCCATGGGGGAGGGTGGCGATGAGCAGTTCTTC
NA	TRBJ1-1	few	TRBV18	CASSPIQGRTEAFF	TGTGCCAGCTCACCAATTCAAGGGAGGACTGAAGCTTTCTTT
NA	TRBJ1-3	NA	TRBV28	CASSVRRYRAGNTIYF	TGTGCCAGCAGCGTCCGCCGTTACAGGGCTGGAAACACCATATATTTT
NA	TRBJ2-1	once	TRBV30	CAWSVLRGPSYNEQFF	TGTGCCTGGAGTGTACTTCGCGGCCCCTCCTACAATGAGCAGTTCTTC
TRBD1	TRBJ1-5	NA	TRBV7-2	CASSSGTGLQPQHF	TGTGCCAGCAGCTCAGGGACAGGGCTTCAGCCCCAGCATTTT
TRBD2	TRBJ2-1	NA	TRBV4-1	CASSQVERGNEQFF	TGCGCCAGCAGCCAAGTAGAGCGGGGGAATGAGCAGTTCTTC
TRBD1	TRBJ2-7	NA	TRBV2	CAIASLLSLGVTGQGSYEQYF	TGTGCCATTGCCTCTTTACTTTCCCTCGGGGTAACGGGACAGGGGAGCTACGAGCAGTACTTC
NA	TRBJ2-2	NA	TRBV9	CASSLISLQEGSGELFF	TGTGCCAGCAGCCTAATCAGCTTACAGGAGGGCTCCGGGGAGCTGTTTTTT
TRBD2	TRBJ2-5	NA	TRBV5-4	CASSPGLAAQVETQYF	TGTGCCAGCAGCCCGGGACTAGCGGCGCAAGTAGAGACCCAGTACTTC
TRBD1	TRBJ2-2	NA	TRBV9	CASSAGTANTGELFF	TGTGCCAGCAGCGCGGGGACAGCGAACACCGGGGAGCTGTTTTTT
NA	TRBJ1-6	NA	TRBV30	CAWSVMGQGGNSPLHF	TGTGCCTGGAGTGTAATGGGCCAGGGTGGAAATTCACCCCTCCACTTT
NA	TRBJ1-1	NA	TRBV3-1/TRBV3-2	CASSQGDTVAFF	TGTGCCAGCAGCCAAGGGGACACGGTGGCTTTCTTT
TRBD1	TRBJ2-6	NA	TRBV5-1	CASSFGQGSGANVLTF	TGCGCCAGCAGCTTTGGACAGGGGTCTGGGGCCAACGTCCTGACTTTC
TRBD2	TRBJ2-7	NA	TRBV4-1	CASSQKTGTSGYEQYF	TGCGCCAGCAGCCAAAAAACCGGGACTAGCGGCTACGAGCAGTACTTC
NA	TRBJ2-7	NA	TRBV5-5	CASSLVSPGPYEQYF	TGTGCCAGCAGCTTGGTCTCCCCAGGGCCCTACGAGCAGTACTTC
NA	TRBJ1-5	NA	TRBV7-2	CASSFLGGNSNQPQHF	TGTGCCAGCAGCTTTCTGGGAGGAAATAGCAATCAGCCCCAGCATTTT
TRBD2	TRBJ2-3	NA	TRBV30	CAWSSGASGANPTDTQYF	TGTGCCTGGAGCTCCGGCGCTAGCGGGGCCAACCCCACAGATACGCAGTATTTT
NA	TRBJ2-7	NA	TRBV19	CASSPRRDANEQYF	TGTGCCAGTAGTCCGAGGCGGGACGCTAACGAGCAGTACTTC
NA	TRBJ1-1	NA	TRBV24-1	CATSDLRQYTEAFF	TGTGCCACCAGTGATTTGCGACAGTACACTGAAGCTTTCTTT
TRBD2	TRBJ2-7	NA	TRBV28	CASSTGASGEGYEQYF	TGTGCCAGCAGTACTGGGGCTAGCGGTGAAGGGTACGAGCAGTACTTC
TRBD2	TRBJ2-7	NA	TRBV5-1	CASRPLAGGDEQYF	TGCGCCAGCAGGCCTCTAGCGGGAGGGGACGAGCAGTACTTC
TRBD1	TRBJ1-2	NA	TRBV15	CATSAEGAGNYGYTF	TGTGCCACCAGCGCCGAGGGGGCGGGTAACTATGGCTACACCTTC
TRBD1	TRBJ2-1	NA	TRBV3-1/TRBV3-2	CASSQGTGIYNEQFF	TGTGCCAGCAGCCAAGGGACAGGAATTTACAATGAGCAGTTCTTC
NA	TRBJ1-6	NA	TRBV3-1/TRBV3-2	CASSLSSNNSPLHF	TGTGCCAGCAGCCTGTCCAGTAACAATTCACCCCTCCACTTT
TRBD1	TRBJ2-4	NA	TRBV19	CASDDRGKNIQYF	TGTGCCAGCGACGACAGGGGGAAAAACATTCAGTACTTC